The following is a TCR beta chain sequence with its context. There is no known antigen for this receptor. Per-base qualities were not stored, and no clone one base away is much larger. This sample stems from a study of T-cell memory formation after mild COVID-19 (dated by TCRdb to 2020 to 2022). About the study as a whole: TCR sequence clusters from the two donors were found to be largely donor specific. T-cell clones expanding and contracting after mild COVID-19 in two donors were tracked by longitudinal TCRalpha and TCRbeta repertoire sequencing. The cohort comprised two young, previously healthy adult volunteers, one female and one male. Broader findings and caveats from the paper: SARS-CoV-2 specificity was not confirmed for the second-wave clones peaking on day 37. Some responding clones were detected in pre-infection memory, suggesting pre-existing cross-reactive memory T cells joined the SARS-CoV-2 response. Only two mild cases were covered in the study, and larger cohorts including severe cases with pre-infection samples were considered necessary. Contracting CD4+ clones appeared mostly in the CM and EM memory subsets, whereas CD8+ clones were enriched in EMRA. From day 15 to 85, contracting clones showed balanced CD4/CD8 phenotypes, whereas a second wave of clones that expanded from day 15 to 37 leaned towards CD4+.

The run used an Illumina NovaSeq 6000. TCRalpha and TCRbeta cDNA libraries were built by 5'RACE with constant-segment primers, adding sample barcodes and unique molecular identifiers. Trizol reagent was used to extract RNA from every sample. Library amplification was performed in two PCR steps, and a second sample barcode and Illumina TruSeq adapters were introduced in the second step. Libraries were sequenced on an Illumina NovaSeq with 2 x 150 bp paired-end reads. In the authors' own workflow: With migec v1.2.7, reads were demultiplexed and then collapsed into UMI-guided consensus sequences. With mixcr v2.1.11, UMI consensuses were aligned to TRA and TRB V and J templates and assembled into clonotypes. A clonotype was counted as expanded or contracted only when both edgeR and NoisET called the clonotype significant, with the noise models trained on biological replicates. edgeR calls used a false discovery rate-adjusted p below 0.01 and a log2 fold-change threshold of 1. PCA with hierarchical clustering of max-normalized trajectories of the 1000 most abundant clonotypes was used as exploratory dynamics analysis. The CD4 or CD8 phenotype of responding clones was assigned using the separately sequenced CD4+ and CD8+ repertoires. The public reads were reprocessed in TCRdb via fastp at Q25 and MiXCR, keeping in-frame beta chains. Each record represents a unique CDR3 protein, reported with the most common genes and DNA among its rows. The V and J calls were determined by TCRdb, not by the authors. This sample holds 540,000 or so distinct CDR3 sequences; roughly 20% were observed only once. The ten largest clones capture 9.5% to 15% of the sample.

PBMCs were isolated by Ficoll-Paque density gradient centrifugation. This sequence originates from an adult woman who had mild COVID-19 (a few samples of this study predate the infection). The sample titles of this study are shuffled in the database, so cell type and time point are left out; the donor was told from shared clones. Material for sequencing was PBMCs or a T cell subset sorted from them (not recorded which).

The nucleotides are TGTGCCAGCAGTTATGGGCAGGGGAAAGAGACCCAGTACTTC. It codes for CASSYGQGKETQYF. The chain uses TRBV27 and TRBJ2-5; TRBD1 is perhaps the D gene, given 6 matching bases. The CDR3 holds 14 amino acids from the cysteine to the phenylalanine. Left in the record is the CDR3 DNA by itself, 42 bases read in frame from the first base. The germline V gene (reference sequence) provides CDR1 MNHEY and CDR2 SMNVEV. Cut back by 4 bases and 3 bases, the V and J ends lie 12 bases apart.